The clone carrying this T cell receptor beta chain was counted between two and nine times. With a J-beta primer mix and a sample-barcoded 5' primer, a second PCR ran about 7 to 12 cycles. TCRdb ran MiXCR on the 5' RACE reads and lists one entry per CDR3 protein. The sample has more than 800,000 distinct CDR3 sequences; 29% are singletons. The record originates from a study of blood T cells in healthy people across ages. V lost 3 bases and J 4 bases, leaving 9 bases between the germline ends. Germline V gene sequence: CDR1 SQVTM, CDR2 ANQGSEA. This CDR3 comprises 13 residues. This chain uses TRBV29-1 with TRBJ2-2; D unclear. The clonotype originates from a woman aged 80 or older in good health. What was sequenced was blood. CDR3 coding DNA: TGCAGCGTTGACTGGCGTGGCACCGGGGAGCTGTTTTTT. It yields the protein CSVDWRGTGELFF.